The 3 T cell receptor beta chains below come from one sample, sequenced in a study of cytomegalovirus exposure and HLA in healthy donors. The study ran its PCR with 60 Vbeta and 13 Jbeta primers. Sequencing used immunoSEQ multiplex PCR; TCRdb keeps in-frame clones, though not all of them. The repertoire holds approximately 240,000 clones, with 80% to 90% as singletons. The sample consisted of PBMCs. The receptors were gathered from a woman younger than 30 in good health and CMV-seronegative.

V is TRBV6-5 and J is TRBJ1-6; TRBD1 matches at 7 bases. Germline CDR1 is MNHEY and CDR2 is SVGAGI. The CDR3 spans 15 residues. V lost 5 bases to trimming and J lost 9 bases; unmatched junction nucleotides: 10. CDR3 nucleotides: TGTGCCAGCAGTGGAACCGGGACAGCGGGTTCACCCCTCCACTTT. This encodes CASSGTGTAGSPLHF.

The chain combines TRBV5-4 with TRBJ2-2; D perhaps matches TRBD2 (5 bases). The V gene lost 4 bases and the J gene lost 5 bases, with 15 bases spanning the gap. The germline V gene encodes CDR1 SGHNT and CDR2 YYREEE (reference sequence). The CDR3 extends over 15 amino acids. CDR3 nucleotide sequence: TGTGCCAGCAGCCGCGCGGCTGGAGGAACCGGGGAGCTGTTTTTT. It encodes CASSRAAGGTGELFF.

The chain couples TRBV27 to TRBJ2-7; D not certain. Germline V gene lookup returns CDR1 MNHEY and CDR2 SMNVEV (reference sequence). The CDR3 is made up of 13 amino acids. The V and J ends lost 2 bases and 0 bases respectively, with 5 bases between them. CDR3 bases: TGTGCCAGCAGTTTAGAGAACTCCTACGAGCAGTACTTC. It yields the protein CASSLENSYEQYF.